The clone carrying this TCR beta chain was detected a few times. Its antigen is unidentified. Germline assignment: CDR1 LNHNV and CDR2 YYDKDF (reference sequence). Trimming cost V 0 bases and J 5 bases, with 8 bases left between them. CDR3 length equals 13 residues. These data belong to a study of T cell repertoires in aging, cancer and after chemotherapy. Whole-study context: Roughly 8.8 million TCR reads made up the full dataset.

General observations from the study: Age-matched healthy donors had significantly more diverse, less clonal blood TCR repertoires than untreated cancer patients. The repertoire data cannot show anything about immunological memory following chemotherapy. In healthy donors, age-related TCR diversity loss mainly reflected lost richness.

Peripheral blood genomic DNA, not sorted cells or RNA, was the template. A mixed TRB-A/B primer pool amplified rearranged TRB by multiplex touch-down PCR. Each CDR3 protein is one row after TCRdb ran MiXCR on the multiplex PCR reads. The data show about 9,200 distinct CDR3 sequences, roughly two fifths seen once. The gene calls are TRBV15 and TRBJ2-7; D call uncertain. The TCR sequence derives from a human donor in good health. The sequenced sample consisted of blood. CDR3 coding DNA: TGTGCCACCAGCAGAGATCTTGTCCACGAGCAGTACTTC. Translation: CATSRDLVHEQYF.